The following is a T cell receptor beta chain sequence with its context. This clonotype counts as medium-sized (0.01 to 0.1%). No much larger clonotype is one base removed from it; base qualities were not supplied. PBMCs were labeled with CellTrace CFSE and were cultured for 6 to 7 days in RPMI containing about 8% human serum plus peptide pools at 0.8 to 1 ug/mL each. The enrolled adults were healthy, and microneutralization screening showed them to be seronegative for ZIKV, JEV, YFV, DENV and WNV. The samples were taken from a phase 1, double-blinded, randomized, placebo-controlled trial testing an alum-adjuvanted Zika purified-inactivated virus (ZPIV) vaccine. Peripheral blood mononuclear cells were isolated using a standard procedure and then kept frozen in liquid nitrogen until they were used. The library relied on 5' RACE. TCRbeta libraries were pooled in proportion to their sorted cell numbers before sequencing. Total RNA was extracted from sorted cells with RNAzol RT, and cDNA was synthesized with an oligo(dT) primer and a template-switching oligo. The TCRbeta V-CDR3-J region was PCR-amplified with Kapa HiFi using a SMARTer oligo primer and a TCRbeta constant-region primer. A second PCR attached Illumina adaptors and sample-specific index barcodes, followed by HighPrep bead cleanup and Bioanalyzer confirmation of a band of roughly 650 bp. Sequencing of the libraries was done on an Illumina MiSeq using 2x151 bp paired-end reads. Processing in the source paper ran as follows. An in-house Java program demultiplexed the reads, while MiXCR assigned TCRbeta annotations and counted clonotypes. To assess repertoire overlap, Morisita-Horn indices from the R package vegan were used, along with UPGMA clustering and Circos plots of recurring clonotypes. Shannon diversity and richness were normalized to the highest possible value given the input cell numbers, yielding values from 0 to 1. MUSCLE was used to align CDR3beta sequences, SeqinR to compute distances, and R to plot multidimensional scaling. The raw public data were reprocessed by TCRdb itself: fastp quality trimming at Q25, MiXCR clonotype calling, in-frame beta chains only. Merged by CDR3 protein, the rows form single entries marked with the most common genes and DNA. For this entry, the V and J calls and clone size follow TCRdb and not the study's own pipeline. The table for this sample lists about 140 distinct CDR3 sequences; 3.5% of them were counted only once. The top ten constitute 52% of the sample.

This record comes from a study of Japanese encephalitis immunity and Zika vaccine responses (dated by TCRdb to 2020 to 2022). Describing the broader study: The included participants were given three 5.0 ug doses of alum-adjuvanted ZPIV at weeks 0, 4 and 28. Two to three months ahead of the first ZPIV dose, roughly 11 participants were given JEV vaccine (IXIARO) as a two-dose regimen with the doses 28 days apart. Before ZPIV, over eleven participants got a single dose of YFV vaccine (YF-VAX), while some 10 participants were flavivirus-naive. A handful of representative participants from each pre-vaccination group were selected for TCR sequencing, using samples from week 0 (after pre-vaccination and before ZPIV) and week 52. TCR repertoires from three flavivirus-naive individuals were additionally analyzed at weeks 2, 6 and 52 after the start of ZPIV vaccination. For stimulation, either ZIKV structural-protein peptide pools divided into flavivirus-conserved and non-conserved sets were used, or JEV or YFV peptides matching the pre-vaccination. The ZIKV peptides, 15-mers that overlapped by 11 residues, were chosen for containing NetMHCpan/NetMHCII-predicted epitopes with affinity below 50 nM. The study examined whether earlier vaccination against Japanese encephalitis virus (JEV) or yellow fever virus (YFV) influenced CD4 T cell responses to the Zika vaccine.

Beyond this particular receptor, the publication reports: Samples were clustered by participant, with no similarity observed between individuals, suggesting that no public TCRs were detected. CD8 T cell responses of very low magnitude were detected against ZIKV peptide pools and were observed in only a few individuals. The individual peptides behind the cross-reactive responses were not identified because limits on sample size made peptide-pool deconvolution impossible. In JEV-pre-vaccinated donors, the repertoire richness of CD4 T cells responding to conserved ZIKV epitopes decreased significantly after ZPIV. Only a subset of trial participants with three doses and adequate samples was analyzed, not the entire vaccinated cohort. Repertoire similarity across time-points and stimulations was higher in JEV-pre-vaccinated donors than in YFV-pre-vaccinated donors, indicating more clonotypes shared between ZIKV and JEV stimulation.

The CDR3 holds 15 amino acids from the cysteine to the phenylalanine. Kept here is only the CDR3 DNA, which spans 45 bases and is read in frame from base 1. In the germline V gene (reference sequence), CDR1 corresponds to DFQATT and CDR2 to SNEGSKA. Trimming removed 1 base from V and 3 bases from J; the gene matches leave 9 bases unexplained. The rearranged segments are TRBV20-1 and TRBJ2-7; TRBD1 aligns with 7 central bases. The origin of this receptor is an adult man who received an inactivated Zika virus vaccine. Sequencing used antigen-activated CD8+ T cells from blood, cultured, obtained during a Zika inactivated vaccine study. The CDR3 here reads CSARVLDRAYYEQYF. The DNA is as follows: TGCAGTGCTAGAGTCCTAGACAGGGCATACTACGAGCAGTACTTC.